Following are 14 T cell receptor beta chains from one sample sequenced in a study of T cell clones after liver transplantation. The method was immunoSEQ multiplex PCR; TCRdb's version includes in-frame clones alone and lacks a portion of them. Of roughly 100,000 clones listed, 82% are singletons. Sequenced here: CD4+ T cells from blood, sampled before liver transplant. These receptors were collected from a human donor who received a liver transplant.

Here the CDR3 reads CASSQESRSRGNYGYTF. CDR3 coding DNA: TGCGCCAGCAGCCAAGAGTCTCGGAGCAGGGGAAACTATGGCTACACCTTC. The chain has TRBV4-1 and TRBJ1-2, with D possibly TRBD1 on 6 matching bases. Germline assignment: CDR1 MGHRA and CDR2 YSYEKL. CDR3 length: 17 amino acids. The ends were cut back, 0 bases at V and 2 bases at J, with 16 bases in the middle.

The V gene is TRBV7-9, the J gene TRBJ1-3, with 8 bases matching TRBD1. Germline-derived CDR1 and CDR2 are SEHNR and FQNEAQ (reference sequence). The length of the CDR3 is 16 residues. With V trimmed by 5 bases and J by 3 bases, 9 bases remained unmatched. The CDR3 DNA reads TGTGCCAGCAGCCCCATCGGACAGGGCGGTGGAAACACCATATATTTT. Encoded protein: CASSPIGQGGGNTIYF.

V usage is TRBV7-2 and J usage is TRBJ2-7; 10 positions match TRBD1. Per the germline V gene, CDR1 is SGHTA and CDR2 is FQGNSA. The trim removed 2 bases at V and 6 bases at J, leaving 10 bases unmatched. The CDR3 extends over 16 amino acids. CDR3 bases: TGTGCCAGCAGCTTATATCCGACAGGGGGCAGGGTCGAGCAGTACTTC. Amino acid sequence: CASSLYPTGGRVEQYF.

The V and J genes are TRBV6-1 and TRBJ2-3; a possible D gene is TRBD1 (5 bases). This CDR3 has 15 amino acids. Germline-derived CDR1 and CDR2 are MNHNS and SASEGT. Between the trimmed V and J ends, which lost 3 bases and 1 base, there was a span of 11 bases. The CDR3 region is CASSDRAEGTDTQYF. DNA for the CDR3: TGTGCCAGCAGTGACAGGGCCGAAGGCACAGATACGCAGTATTTT.

This chain links TRBV6-1 with TRBJ2-5, with 13 bases identical to TRBD2. The CDR3 loop spans 16 amino acids. CDR1 is MNHNS, CDR2 SASEGT, per germline. Trimming cost V 4 bases and J 5 bases; bases outside gene matches: 7. The CDR3 region has the DNA TGTGCCAGCAGTGGACGACTAGCGGGGGGTTCGGAGACCCAGTACTTC. As protein: CASSGRLAGGSETQYF.

V is TRBV2 and J is TRBJ2-7; D possibly uses TRBD1 or TRBD2 (6 bases each). Deletions cut 3 bases from V and 4 bases from J, with 16 bases between. CDR1 is SNHLY, CDR2 FYNNEI, per germline. There are 15 residues in the CDR3. CDR3 residues: CASSDRGGFGYEQYF. Here the CDR3 DNA reads TGTGCCAGCAGTGACAGGGGAGGATTTGGGTACGAGCAGTACTTC.

This clone was recorded once. The V gene is TRBV2, the J gene TRBJ2-5; D perhaps matches TRBD1 (6 bases). Trimming left V 6 bases short and J 4 bases short, with 12 bases between. CDR1 SNHLY and CDR2 FYNNEI come from the germline V gene. The CDR3 covers 13 residues. The CDR3 DNA is TGTGCCAGCAGAGGACAAGGGGGAGAGACCCAGTACTTC. This codes for CASRGQGGETQYF.

This chain connects TRBV5-6 to TRBJ1-2; 10 bases fit TRBD1. CDR3 length: 15 amino acids. From germline, CDR1 is SGHDT and CDR2 YYEEEE. The trim removed 3 bases at V and 6 bases at J, leaving 8 bases unmatched. CDR3 coding DNA: TGTGCCAGCAGCTCCTGGGGGACAGGGGTACATGGCTACACCTTC. This codes for CASSSWGTGVHGYTF.

The V and J genes are TRBV9 and TRBJ2-1, with D unresolved. The CDR3 is made up of 12 amino acids. The V gene lost 4 bases and the J gene lost 7 bases, with 9 bases spanning the gap. Germline V CDR1 and CDR2: SGDLS, YYNGEE. The CDR3 region has the DNA TGTGCCAGCAGCTTAAACTGGAATGAGCAGTTCTTC. Translation gives CASSLNWNEQFF.

J is TRBJ2-7 and V is TRBV6-6; D possibly corresponds to TRBD2 (6 bases). The CDR3 is made up of 14 amino acids. V lost 8 bases to trimming and J lost 4 bases, with 18 bases between them. In germline, CDR1 is MNHNY, CDR2 SVGAGI (reference sequence). As DNA, the CDR3 is TGTGCCAGCCGCCTAGGAGGGGCTGAGTACGAGCAGTACTTC. Its translation: CASRLGGAEYEQYF.

This clone was found once. This chain uses TRBV6-5 with TRBJ2-7; 11 bases fit TRBD1. The CDR3 runs to 14 residues. The junction had 2 bases not matched to a gene; V was cut back by 1 base and J by 6 bases. CDR1 is MNHEY, CDR2 SVGAGI, per germline. This CDR3 is CASSYLGTGGEQYF. CDR3 nucleotide sequence: TGTGCCAGCAGTTACTTAGGGACAGGGGGCGAGCAGTACTTC.

The table lists this clone with a few counts. J is TRBJ1-4 and V is TRBV6-5; no definite D call. V gave up 4 bases and J gave up 14 bases, with 17 bases separating them. Germline CDR1 MNHEY, CDR2 SVGAGI. The CDR3 totals 13 residues. For the CDR3, the DNA is TGTGCCAGCAGTTCAAGCGAACGAGGAGTGCTGTTTTTT. This sequence encodes CASSSSERGVLFF.

The gene calls are TRBV11-2 and TRBJ2-2, with 9 nucleotides matching TRBD2. CDR1 is SGHAT, CDR2 FQNNGV, per germline. The CDR3 spans 15 residues. The V and J ends lost 5 bases and 6 bases, in that order; junction bases with no gene match: 7. The CDR3 region has the DNA TGTGCCAGCAGCCCCCTAGCGGGACAACCCGGGGAGCTGTTTTTT. Translated, it gives CASSPLAGQPGELFF. The variable domain in full, completed from reference TRBV11-2 and TRBJ2-2, reads EAGVAQSPRYKIIEKRQSVAFWCNPISGHATLYWYQQILGQGPKLLIQFQNNGVVDDSQLPKDRFSAERLKGVDSTLKIQPAKLEDSAVYLCASSPLAGQPGELFFGEGSRLTVL.

The rearrangement links TRBV2 to TRBJ2-7; TRBD2 agrees at 9 bases. V was clipped by 6 bases and J by 2 bases; unmatched bases: 14. CDR1 and CDR2 (germline): SNHLY, FYNNEI. This CDR3 is 17 amino acids long. The DNA of the CDR3 is TGTGCCAGCAGCGACAGGAGAGGGACTAGCAGAGCCTACGAGCAGTACTTC. It encodes CASSDRRGTSRAYEQYF.